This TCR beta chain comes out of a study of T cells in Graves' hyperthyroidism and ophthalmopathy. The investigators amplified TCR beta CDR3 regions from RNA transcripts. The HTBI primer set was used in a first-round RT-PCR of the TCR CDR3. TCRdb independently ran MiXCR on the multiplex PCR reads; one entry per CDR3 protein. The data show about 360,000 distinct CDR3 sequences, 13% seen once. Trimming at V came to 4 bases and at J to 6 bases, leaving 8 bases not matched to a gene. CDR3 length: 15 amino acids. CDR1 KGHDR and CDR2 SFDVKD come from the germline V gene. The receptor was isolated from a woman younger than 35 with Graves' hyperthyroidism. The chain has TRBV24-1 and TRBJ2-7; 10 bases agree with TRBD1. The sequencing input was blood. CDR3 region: CATSDGTGARGEQYF. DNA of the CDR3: TGTGCCACCAGTGACGGGACAGGGGCTAGAGGCGAGCAGTACTTC.